Following are 2 T cell receptor beta chains from one sample sequenced in a study of OX40 agonist ivuxolimab in advanced cancers. The repertoire was sequenced with immunoSEQ multiplex PCR; TCRdb's copy has only in-frame clones and lacks some. In the table there are more than 25,000 clones, about 88% of which are singletons. Sequences were derived from CD4+ or CD8+ T cells sorted from blood, sampled in a trial of the OX40 agonist ivuxolimab. The receptors stem from an adult with an advanced solid tumor such as melanoma, head and neck, liver or kidney cancer.

The chain has TRBV19 and TRBJ2-1, with TRBD2 matching over 11 bases. The CDR3 covers 15 residues. Losses at the gene ends were 6 bases for V and 3 bases for J; bases not matched to a gene: 4. Per the germline V gene, CDR1 is LNHDA and CDR2 is SQIVND (reference sequence). DNA of the CDR3: TGTGCCAGTAGACAGACTAGCGGGGACTACAATGAGCAGTTCTTC. Translated, it gives CASRQTSGDYNEQFF.

This rearrangement joins TRBV12-2 to TRBJ2-3. TRBV12-2 is termed a pseudogene. The CDR3 contains 13 residues. In nucleotides, the CDR3 is TGTGCAAGTCGCTTAGCGAGCACAGATACGCAGTATTTT. This translates into CASRLASTDTQYF.